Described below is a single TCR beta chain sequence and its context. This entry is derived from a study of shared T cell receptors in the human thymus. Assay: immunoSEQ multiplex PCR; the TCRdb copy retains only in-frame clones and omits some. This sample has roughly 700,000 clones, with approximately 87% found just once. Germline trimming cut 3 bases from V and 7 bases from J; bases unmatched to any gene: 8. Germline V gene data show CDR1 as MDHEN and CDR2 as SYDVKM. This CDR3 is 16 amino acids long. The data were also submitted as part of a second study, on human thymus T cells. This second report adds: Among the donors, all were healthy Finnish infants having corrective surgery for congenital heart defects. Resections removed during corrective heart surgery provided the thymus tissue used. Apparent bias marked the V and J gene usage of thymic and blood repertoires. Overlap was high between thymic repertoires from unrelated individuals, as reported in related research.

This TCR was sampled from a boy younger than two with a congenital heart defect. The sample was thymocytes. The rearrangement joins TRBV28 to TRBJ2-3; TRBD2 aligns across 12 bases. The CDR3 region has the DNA TGTGCCAGCAGTTTGAGGCTAGCGGGAGGGCTGAATACGCAGTATTTT. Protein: CASSLRLAGGLNTQYF.